The sequence of this T cell receptor beta chain was determined in a study of cytomegalovirus exposure and HLA in healthy donors. This CDR3 comprises 15 residues. V lost 8 bases, J lost 7 bases, and 10 bases stayed unmatched. Worth noting for this clone: Its target is not known.

PCR used 60 Vbeta primers and 13 Jbeta primers. Sequenced by immunoSEQ multiplex PCR; TCRdb stores in-frame clones only, minus some. Of some 89,000 clones in the sample, 78% were seen once. Study observations and caveats: Reports state that TCR beta sequences accurately predicted most subjects' HLA-A and HLA-B alleles. Sequencing likely caused a cluster of highly shared sequence variants.

The donors (healthy individuals) were bone marrow donors. This TCR came from a woman aged 40 to 50 in good health and CMV-seropositive. The specimen sequenced was PBMCs. The chain employs TRBV23-1 and TRBJ2-1; 11 bases fit TRBD2. TRBV23-1 is an ORF; its function is uncertain. The CDR3 reads CASLITSGSRNEQFF. CDR3 DNA sequence: TGCGCCAGCCTGATTACTAGCGGGAGTCGGAATGAGCAGTTCTTC.